This T cell receptor (beta chain) was identified during a study of post-analysis software for immune sequencing data. Study-wide results and caveats: TRBV5-6, TRBV5-1 and TRBV20-1 belonged to a set of five TRBV segments that were more frequent in patients than controls.

The CDR3 has 15 amino acids. V dropped 7 bases and J dropped 3; count of bases not matched to a gene: 10. Germline values: CDR1 SGHRS, CDR2 YFSETQ. Sequencing libraries made from TCR beta cDNA carried unique molecular identifiers. A single record per CDR3 protein comes from TCRdb applying MiXCR to the PCR reads. The data hold about 500,000 distinct CDR3 sequences, with approximately 45% observed a single time. As regards this clonotype: The antigen is not known.

The chain recombines TRBV5-1 with TRBJ1-1, with TRBD1 identical over 9 bases. Source material: blood. This clonotype originated in a girl aged 5-17 years with multiple sclerosis. CDR3 amino acids: CASSPGDRVYTEAFF. The CDR3 DNA is TGCGCCAGCTCACCTGGGGACAGGGTTTACACTGAAGCTTTCTTT. Together with reference TRBV5-1 and TRBJ1-1, the CDR3 gives the full variable domain: KAGVTQTPRYLIKTRGQQVTLSCSPISGHRSVSWYQQTPGQGLQFLFEYFSETQRNKGNFPGRFSGRQFSNSRSEMNVSTLELGDSALYLCASSPGDRVYTEAFFGQGTRLTVV.